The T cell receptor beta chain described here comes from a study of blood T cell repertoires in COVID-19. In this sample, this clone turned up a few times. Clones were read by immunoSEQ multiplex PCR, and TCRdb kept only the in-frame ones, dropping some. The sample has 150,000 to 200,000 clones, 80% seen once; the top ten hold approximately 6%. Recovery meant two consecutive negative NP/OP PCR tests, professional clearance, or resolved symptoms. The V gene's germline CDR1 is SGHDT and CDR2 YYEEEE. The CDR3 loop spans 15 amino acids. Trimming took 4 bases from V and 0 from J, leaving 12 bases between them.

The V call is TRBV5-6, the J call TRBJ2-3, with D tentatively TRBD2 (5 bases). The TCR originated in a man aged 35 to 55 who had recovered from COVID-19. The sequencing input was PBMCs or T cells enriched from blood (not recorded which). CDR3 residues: CASSPGWGSTDTQYF. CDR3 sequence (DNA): TGTGCCAGCAGCCCGGGGTGGGGTAGCACAGATACGCAGTATTTT.